The next 26 T cell receptor beta chains were all read from a single sample in a study of PD-L1 blockade in urothelial cancer. Using immunoSEQ multiplex PCR, the repertoire was profiled, and TCRdb retains in-frame clones only, with some absent. This sample yields about 87,000 clones, of which roughly 84% are seen a single time; 2% to 2.5% belongs to the top ten. Described time point: pretreatment peripheral blood. This sample comprised PBMCs, obtained around atezolizumab (anti-PD-L1) treatment. These TCRs come from a man aged 55 to 70 with urothelial cancer.

V gene TRBV2 combines with J gene TRBJ2-1; maybe TRBD2 (7 bases). CDR1 and CDR2 from the germline V gene are SNHLY and FYNNEI. V was pared by 7 bases and J by 15 bases, with 19 bases between. CDR3 length: 12 amino acids. The CDR3 is CASKGERDTVFF. CDR3 nucleotides: TGTGCCAGCAAGGGGGAGCGGGACACGGTGTTCTTC.

The chain joins TRBV6-1 to TRBJ1-2; 9 bases align to TRBD1. Germline assignment: CDR1 MNHNS and CDR2 SASEGT. The V and J ends lost 11 bases and 7 bases, in that order; junction bases with no gene match: 11. This CDR3 spans 13 amino acids. CDR3 in DNA: TGTGCCTCCAGTAGTACAGGGGGCACTGGCTACACCTTC. This translates into CASSSTGGTGYTF.

The genes are TRBV28 and TRBJ1-2; 7 positions match TRBD1. CDR3 length: 11 amino acids. J lost 4 bases, V lost 10 bases, and 3 bases had no gene match. The V gene's germline CDR1 is MDHEN and CDR2 SYDVKM. CDR3 loop: CATDRAYGYTF. Here the CDR3 DNA reads TGTGCCACCGACAGGGCCTATGGCTACACCTTC.

The V gene is TRBV7-8, the J gene TRBJ2-5; TRBD1 aligns across 8 bases. CDR1 SGHVS and CDR2 FQNEAQ come from the germline V gene. This CDR3 has 15 residues. The trim removed 6 bases at V and 7 bases at J, leaving 13 bases unmatched. The CDR3 sequence: CASSILRQGSGTQYF. CDR3 bases: TGTGCCAGCAGTATTCTCAGACAGGGGAGCGGGACCCAGTACTTC.

The chain recombines TRBV30 with TRBJ1-2; TRBD1 might be the D (6 bases). The CDR3 extends over 14 amino acids. The V and J ends lost 4 bases and 3 bases respectively, with 15 bases between them. Germline V gives CDR1 GTSNPN, CDR2 SVGIG (reference sequence). The DNA for the CDR3 is TGTGCCTGGACCCGGGGGGGGCTCGACTATGGCTACACCTTC. Translation gives CAWTRGGLDYGYTF.

The chain links TRBV4-3 to TRBJ1-4, with TRBD1 matching 8 bases. CDR1 and CDR2 from the germline V gene are LGHNA and YSLEER. The CDR3 is 16 amino acids. With 0 bases clipped from V and 8 bases from J, the junction kept 8 bases outside the gene matches. In DNA form, the CDR3 reads TGCGCCAGCAGCCAAGATTATCAGGGGGCGGGAGAAAAACTGTTTTTT. Translated, it gives CASSQDYQGAGEKLFF.

The chain carries TRBV15 and TRBJ2-1; maybe TRBD1 (6 bases). The CDR3 is 15 residues long. Germline V gene data show CDR1 as LNHNV and CDR2 as YYDKDF (reference sequence). V was trimmed by 7 bases and J by 7 bases, leaving 20 bases between them. The CDR3 coding sequence is TGTGCCACCAAGAGAAGGGGGAGTCCCCTTAATGAGCAGTTCTTC. It encodes CATKRRGSPLNEQFF. Drawing the rest from reference TRBV15 and TRBJ2-1, the complete variable domain is DAMVIQNPRYQVTQFGKPVTLSCSQTLNHNVMYWYQQKSSQAPKLLFHYYDKDFNNEADTPDNFQSRRPNTSFCFLDIRSPGLGDTAMYLCATKRRGSPLNEQFFGPGTRLTVL.

The V and J genes are TRBV10-3 and TRBJ2-2; D perhaps matches TRBD1 (5 bases). V was cut by 6 bases and J by 0 bases, with 11 bases left in between. From germline, CDR1 is ENHRY and CDR2 SYGVKD. This CDR3 has 15 residues. CDR3 loop: CAIRDTSANTGELFF. CDR3 nucleotides: TGTGCCATCAGGGACACCTCCGCGAACACCGGGGAGCTGTTTTTT.

The chain couples TRBV4-1 to TRBJ2-5, with 10 bases lining up with TRBD2. This CDR3 has 16 amino acids. Germline-derived CDR1 and CDR2 are MGHRA and YSYEKL. The V and J ends lost 4 bases and 5 bases, in that order; junction bases with no gene match: 10. As DNA, the CDR3 is TGCGCCAGCAGCCCTTCGGCTAGCGGGAGATCGGAGACCCAGTACTTC. It encodes CASSPSASGRSETQYF.

J is TRBJ1-2 and V is TRBV19, with 7 bases matching TRBD1. CDR3 length: 15 amino acids. Trimming took 0 bases from V and 5 from J; bases not matched to a gene: 6. The V gene's germline CDR1 is LNHDA and CDR2 SQIVND (reference sequence). CDR3 loop: CASSIDLVRGYGYTF. The CDR3, as DNA: TGTGCCAGTAGTATAGATCTGGTCAGGGGGTATGGCTACACCTTC.

The V call is TRBV18, the J call TRBJ1-6, with 8 bases aligning to TRBD1. With 2 bases clipped from V and 7 bases from J, the junction kept 4 bases outside the gene matches. Germline V gives CDR1 KGHSH, CDR2 LQKENI. The CDR3 sequence is 15 residues long. CDR3 nucleotide sequence: TGTGCCAGCTCACCAGGACAGGGCGGGAATTCACCCCTCCACTTT. This encodes CASSPGQGGNSPLHF.

The CDR3 loop is CASSPYDEQYF. CDR3 in DNA: TGTGCCAGCAGCCCCTACGACGAGCAGTACTTC. The chain carries TRBV7-9 and TRBJ2-7; D is unclear. Looked up from germline, CDR1 is SEHNR and CDR2 is FQNEAQ (reference sequence). CDR3 length: 11 amino acids. V was trimmed by 5 bases and J by 5 bases, leaving 7 bases between them.

The gene calls are TRBV6-6 and TRBJ2-7, with D perhaps TRBD2 (6 bases). CDR1 MNHNY and CDR2 SVGAGI come from the germline V gene (reference sequence). Trimming pared 2 bases from V and 3 bases from J, leaving 17 bases between. The CDR3 totals 16 residues. The CDR3 sequence is CASSYGGTPKVYEQYF. The CDR3 DNA sequence: TGTGCCAGCAGTTACGGGGGGACTCCTAAGGTCTACGAGCAGTACTTC.

This clone was recorded only once. The J gene is TRBJ1-5, the V gene TRBV28; D is possibly TRBD1 (5 bases). Trimming took off 4 bases at V and 11 bases at J, with 12 bases between the two ends. The length of the CDR3 is 12 residues. CDR1 is MDHEN and CDR2 is SYDVKM in the germline V gene. This CDR3 reads CASSSIGGAQHF. CDR3 bases: TGTGCCAGCAGTTCCATAGGAGGGGCCCAGCATTTT.

The chain joins TRBV28 to TRBJ2-1; D is possibly TRBD2 (6 bases). The CDR3 is 16 residues long. Germline CDR1 MDHEN, CDR2 SYDVKM. V lost 3 bases and J 2 bases, leaving 14 bases between the germline ends. CDR3 sequence (DNA): TGTGCCAGCAGTTTGGCCACGGGAGAACCCTACAATGAGCAGTTCTTC. As protein: CASSLATGEPYNEQFF.

Note on this clone: Other nucleotide sequences in the sample specify the same CDR3. The chain uses TRBV2 and TRBJ1-5; D call uncertain. Trimming cost V 2 bases and J 0 bases, with 8 bases left between them. CDR1 is SNHLY, CDR2 FYNNEI, per germline. The CDR3 covers 15 residues. CDR3 residues: CASSERQLSNQPQHF. The DNA of the CDR3 is TGTGCCAGCAGTGAAAGACAACTTAGCAATCAGCCCCAGCATTTT.

With respect to this clone: Germline is not matched at one junction end, which may reflect a read error. The chain uses TRBV5-4 and TRBJ2-2, with 8 nucleotides matching TRBD2. Per germline, CDR1 SGHNT and CDR2 YYREEE (reference sequence). This CDR3 has 16 residues. CDR3 nucleotide sequence: TGTGCCAGCAGCTTGGTAACGGGAGGGAACACCGGGGGGCTGTTTTTT. Translated, it gives CASSLVTGGNTGGLFF.

This clone was recorded once. V and J are TRBV6-1 and TRBJ2-7; 9 bases map to TRBD1. The germline V gene encodes CDR1 MNHNS and CDR2 SASEGT. The CDR3 has 14 residues. V dropped 8 bases and J dropped 6; count of bases not matched to a gene: 11. Here the CDR3 DNA reads TGTGCCAGCGAGAGCGGGACAGGGTTGGGCGAGCAGTACTTC. The encoded protein is CASESGTGLGEQYF.

Regarding this clone: The limits of the CDR3 on the DNA are not certain, so only TCRdb's listed CDR3 is given. The rearrangement links TRBV21-1 to TRBJ1-1. TRBV21-1 is a pseudogene segment. The CDR3 is 15 residues long, counting both termini. CDR3 region: CATPHVWGEGTEAFF.

The rearrangement joins TRBV21-1 to TRBJ2-1; the DNA was not compared with TRBD1, the D call given in the table. TRBV21-1 is a recognized pseudogene. This CDR3 has 12 amino acids. Here the CDR3 DNA reads TGTGCCAGCAGCAGCAGCAGGGGTGAGCAGTTCTTC. Amino acid sequence: CASSSSRGEQFF.

The chain combines TRBV7-9 with TRBJ1-4; D gene unclear. Trimming took off 5 bases at V and 8 bases at J, with 6 bases between the two ends. Germline CDR1 SEHNR, CDR2 FQNEAQ (reference sequence). CDR3 length: 11 residues. The CDR3 spells CASSAGEKLFF. CDR3 sequence (DNA): TGTGCCAGCAGCGCGGGGGAAAAACTGTTTTTT.

The rearrangement joins TRBV18 to TRBJ2-7, with a weak D call TRBD2 (5 bases). V was pared by 3 bases and J by 7 bases, with 16 bases between. Germline V gene lookup returns CDR1 KGHSH and CDR2 LQKENI. The CDR3 is made up of 14 amino acids. The CDR3 sequence: CASSPRATTGEQYF. As DNA, the CDR3 is TGTGCCAGCTCACCGCGGGCGACTACTGGGGAGCAGTACTTC.

The V gene is TRBV11-2, the J gene TRBJ1-3, with D unclear. The CDR3 runs to 15 residues. V lost 4 bases to trimming and J lost 1 base, with 11 bases between them. Looked up from germline, CDR1 is SGHAT and CDR2 is FQNNGV. The CDR3 coding sequence is TGTGCCAGCAGCTCGGCGGCAGCGTCTGGAAACACCATATATTTT. Translation gives CASSSAAASGNTIYF. The full variable domain, in which reference TRBV11-2 and TRBJ1-3 provide the parts outside the CDR3, is EAGVAQSPRYKIIEKRQSVAFWCNPISGHATLYWYQQILGQGPKLLIQFQNNGVVDDSQLPKDRFSAERLKGVDSTLKIQPAKLEDSAVYLCASSSAAASGNTIYFGEGSWLTVV.

The chain links TRBV5-1 to TRBJ2-5; TRBD1 matches 8 bases. CDR1 and CDR2 (germline): SGHRS, YFSETQ. V trimming: 3 bases; J trimming: 1 base; junction bases outside the gene matches: 5. The CDR3 is made up of 15 amino acids. The CDR3 here is CASSSMGTGQETQYF. CDR3 DNA sequence: TGCGCCAGCAGCTCTATGGGGACAGGCCAAGAGACCCAGTACTTC. The full variable domain, in which reference TRBV5-1 and TRBJ2-5 provide the parts outside the CDR3, is KAGVTQTPRYLIKTRGQQVTLSCSPISGHRSVSWYQQTPGQGLQFLFEYFSETQRNKGNFPGRFSGRQFSNSRSEMNVSTLELGDSALYLCASSSMGTGQETQYFGPGTRLLVL.

The chain is built from TRBV5-1 and TRBJ1-2; D gene ambiguous. Germline V gene sequence: CDR1 SGHRS, CDR2 YFSETQ. The CDR3 loop spans 13 amino acids. Trimming removed 0 bases at V and 8 bases at J, with 11 bases between. The CDR3 DNA sequence: TGCGCCAGCAGCTTGGATGAGGTCGGGGGCTACACCTTC. This encodes CASSLDEVGGYTF.

The chain is built from TRBV7-2 and TRBJ2-3; 7 bases agree with TRBD1. The V gene end was trimmed by 5 bases and the J gene end by 1 base; junction bases not matched to a gene: 6. CDR1 SGHTA and CDR2 FQGNSA come from the germline V gene. The CDR3 is 15 amino acids. DNA for the CDR3: TGTGCCAGCAGCCCCCGGGACAGCCGCACAGATACGCAGTATTTT. Protein product: CASSPRDSRTDTQYF.